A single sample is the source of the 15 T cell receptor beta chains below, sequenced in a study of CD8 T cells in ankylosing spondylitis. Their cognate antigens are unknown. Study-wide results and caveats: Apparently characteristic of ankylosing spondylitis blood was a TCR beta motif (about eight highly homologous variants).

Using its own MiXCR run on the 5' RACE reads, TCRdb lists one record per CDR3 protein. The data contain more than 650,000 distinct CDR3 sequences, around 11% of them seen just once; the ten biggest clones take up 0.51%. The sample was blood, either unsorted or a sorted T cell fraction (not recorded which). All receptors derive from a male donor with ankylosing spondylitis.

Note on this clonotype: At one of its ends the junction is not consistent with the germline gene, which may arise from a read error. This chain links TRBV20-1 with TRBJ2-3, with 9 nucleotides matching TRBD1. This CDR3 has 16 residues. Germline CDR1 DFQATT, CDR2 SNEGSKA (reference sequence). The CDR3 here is CCAKFPWTGDTDTQYF. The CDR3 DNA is TGCTGTGCTAAGTTTCCGTGGACAGGGGACACAGATACGCAGTATTTT.

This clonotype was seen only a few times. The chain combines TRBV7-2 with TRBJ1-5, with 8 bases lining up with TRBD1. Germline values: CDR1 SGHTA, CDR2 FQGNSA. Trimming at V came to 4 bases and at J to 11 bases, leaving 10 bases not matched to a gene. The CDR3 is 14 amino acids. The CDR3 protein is CASSYGQGPWTQHF. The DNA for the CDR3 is TGTGCCAGCAGCTACGGACAGGGCCCCTGGACCCAGCATTTT. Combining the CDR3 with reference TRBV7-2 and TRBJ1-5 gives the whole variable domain GAGVSQSPSNKVTEKGKDVELRCDPISGHTALYWYRQSLGQGLEFLIYFQGNSAPDKSGLPSDRFSAERTGGSVSTLTIQRTQQEDSAVYLCASSYGQGPWTQHFGDGTRLSIL.

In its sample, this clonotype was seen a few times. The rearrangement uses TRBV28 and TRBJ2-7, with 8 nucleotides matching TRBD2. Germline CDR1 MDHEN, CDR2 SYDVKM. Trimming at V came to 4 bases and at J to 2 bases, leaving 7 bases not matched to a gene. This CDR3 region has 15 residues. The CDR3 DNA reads TGTGCCAGCAGTTCGGGGGGAGCGGGAGCCTACGAGCAGTACTTC. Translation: CASSSGGAGAYEQYF.

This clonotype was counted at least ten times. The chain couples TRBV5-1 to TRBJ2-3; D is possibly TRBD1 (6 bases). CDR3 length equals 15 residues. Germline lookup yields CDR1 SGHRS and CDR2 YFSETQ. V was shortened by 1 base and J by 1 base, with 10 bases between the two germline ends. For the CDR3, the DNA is TGCGCCAGCAGCTTGATGGGGGCCCGCACAGATACGCAGTATTTT. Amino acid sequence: CASSLMGARTDTQYF.

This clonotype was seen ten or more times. This CDR3 reads CSATARTGEQYF. Here the CDR3 DNA reads TGCAGTGCTACCGCTCGCACAGGGGAGCAGTACTTC. The chain carries TRBV20-1 and TRBJ2-7, with D possibly being TRBD1 (6 bases). Trimming removed 4 bases from V and 7 bases from J, with 14 bases in between. The CDR3 consists of 12 residues. The germline V gene encodes CDR1 DFQATT and CDR2 SNEGSKA (reference sequence).

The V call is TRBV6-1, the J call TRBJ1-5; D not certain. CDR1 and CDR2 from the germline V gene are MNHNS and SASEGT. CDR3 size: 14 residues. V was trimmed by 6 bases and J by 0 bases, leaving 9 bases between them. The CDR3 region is CASRLSISNQPQHF. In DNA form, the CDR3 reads TGTGCCAGCAGACTTAGCATTAGCAATCAGCCCCAGCATTTT.

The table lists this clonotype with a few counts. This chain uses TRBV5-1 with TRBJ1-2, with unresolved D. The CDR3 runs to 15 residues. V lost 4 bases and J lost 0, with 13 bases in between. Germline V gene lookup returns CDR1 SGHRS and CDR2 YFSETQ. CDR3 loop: CASSPSGATNYGYTF. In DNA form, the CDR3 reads TGCGCCAGCAGCCCTTCGGGAGCCACTAACTATGGCTACACCTTC.

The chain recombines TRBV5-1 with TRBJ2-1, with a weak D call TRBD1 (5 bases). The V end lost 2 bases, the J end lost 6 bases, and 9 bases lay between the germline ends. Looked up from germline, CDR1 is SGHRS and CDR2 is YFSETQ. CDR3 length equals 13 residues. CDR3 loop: CASSFPRVNEQFF. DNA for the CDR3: TGCGCCAGCAGCTTCCCCAGGGTCAATGAGCAGTTCTTC.

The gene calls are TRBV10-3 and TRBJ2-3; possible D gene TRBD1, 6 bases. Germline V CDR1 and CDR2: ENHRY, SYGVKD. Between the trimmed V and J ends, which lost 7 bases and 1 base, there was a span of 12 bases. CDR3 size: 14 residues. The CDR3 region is CAIKSQGGTDTQYF. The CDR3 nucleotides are TGTGCCATCAAGTCACAGGGAGGCACAGATACGCAGTATTTT.

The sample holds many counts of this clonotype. This chain's CDR3 is CASSPEGPSYNEQFF. CDR3 bases: TGTGCCAGCAGCCCGGAGGGACCTTCCTACAATGAGCAGTTCTTC. The chain is built from TRBV5-6 and TRBJ2-1; maybe TRBD2 (6 bases). CDR3 size: 15 residues. V lost 4 bases, J lost 1 base, and 12 bases lay in between. The germline CDR1 and CDR2 sequences are SGHDT and YYEEEE.

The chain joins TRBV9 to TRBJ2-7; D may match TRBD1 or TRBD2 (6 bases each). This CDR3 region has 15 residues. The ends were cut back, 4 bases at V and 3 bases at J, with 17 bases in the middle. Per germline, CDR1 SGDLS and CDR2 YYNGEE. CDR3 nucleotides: TGTGCCAGCAGCTCCGGGGGCAGCGGATACTACGAGCAGTACTTC. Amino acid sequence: CASSSGGSGYYEQYF.

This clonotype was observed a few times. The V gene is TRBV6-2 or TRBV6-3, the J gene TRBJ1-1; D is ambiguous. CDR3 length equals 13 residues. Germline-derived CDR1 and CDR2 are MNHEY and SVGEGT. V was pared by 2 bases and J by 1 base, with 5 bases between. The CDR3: CASSYTENTEAFF. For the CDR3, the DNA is TGTGCCAGCAGTTACACTGAGAACACTGAAGCTTTCTTT.

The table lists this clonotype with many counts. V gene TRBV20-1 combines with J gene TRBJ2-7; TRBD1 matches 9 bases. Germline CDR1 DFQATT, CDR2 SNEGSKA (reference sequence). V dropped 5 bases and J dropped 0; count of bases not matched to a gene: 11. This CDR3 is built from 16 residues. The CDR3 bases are TGCAGTGCTGGGAGGGTAGGGACAGGGAGCTCCTACGAGCAGTACTTC. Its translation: CSAGRVGTGSSYEQYF.

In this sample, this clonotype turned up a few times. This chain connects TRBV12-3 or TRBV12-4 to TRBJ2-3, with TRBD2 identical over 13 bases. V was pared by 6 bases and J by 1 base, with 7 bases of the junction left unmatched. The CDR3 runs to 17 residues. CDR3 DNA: TGTGCCAGCAGCACCGGGACTAGCGGGGCTCGCACAGATACGCAGTATTTT. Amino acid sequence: CASSTGTSGARTDTQYF.

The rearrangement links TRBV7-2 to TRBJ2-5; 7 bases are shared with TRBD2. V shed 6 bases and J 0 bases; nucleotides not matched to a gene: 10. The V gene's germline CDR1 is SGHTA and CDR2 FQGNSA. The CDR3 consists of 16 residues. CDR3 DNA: TGTGCCAGCAGTCTCATCGGGAGGTCCTACCAAGAGACCCAGTACTTC. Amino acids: CASSLIGRSYQETQYF.